This record covers a single T cell receptor beta chain. As yet, its antigen is unknown. Division of CD4+ cells produced a CD45RA+ naive subset and a CD45RA-negative memory subset. The record originates from a study of shared clonotypes between healthy human individuals. TCRdb's table, derived via immunoSEQ multiplex PCR, lists solely in-frame clones and lacks some. The data contain about a million clones, around 77% of them seen just once; the ten biggest clones take up approximately 0.95%. With 1 base removed from V and 2 bases from J, the gap between germline ends came to 8 bases. This CDR3 has 14 residues. Germline V CDR1 and CDR2: SGHTA, FQGNSA. General study points: Rarefaction revealed incomplete sorted-subset sequencing despite large depth.

This chain uses TRBV7-2 with TRBJ1-1; D is unclear. The sequence was collected from a man aged 18 to 30 in good health. Some clones in this sample may be carry-over from other donors' samples. Material for sequencing was memory CD4+ T cells from PBMCs. The subset here: CD45RA-negative fraction. In DNA form, the CDR3 reads TGTGCCAGCAGCTTAGTGGGTAGTAACACTGAAGCTTTCTTT. This encodes CASSLVGSNTEAFF. Together with reference TRBV7-2 and TRBJ1-1, the CDR3 gives the full variable domain: GAGVSQSPSNKVTEKGKDVELRCDPISGHTALYWYRQSLGQGLEFLIYFQGNSAPDKSGLPSDRFSAERTGGSVSTLTIQRTQQEDSAVYLCASSLVGSNTEAFFGQGTRLTVV.